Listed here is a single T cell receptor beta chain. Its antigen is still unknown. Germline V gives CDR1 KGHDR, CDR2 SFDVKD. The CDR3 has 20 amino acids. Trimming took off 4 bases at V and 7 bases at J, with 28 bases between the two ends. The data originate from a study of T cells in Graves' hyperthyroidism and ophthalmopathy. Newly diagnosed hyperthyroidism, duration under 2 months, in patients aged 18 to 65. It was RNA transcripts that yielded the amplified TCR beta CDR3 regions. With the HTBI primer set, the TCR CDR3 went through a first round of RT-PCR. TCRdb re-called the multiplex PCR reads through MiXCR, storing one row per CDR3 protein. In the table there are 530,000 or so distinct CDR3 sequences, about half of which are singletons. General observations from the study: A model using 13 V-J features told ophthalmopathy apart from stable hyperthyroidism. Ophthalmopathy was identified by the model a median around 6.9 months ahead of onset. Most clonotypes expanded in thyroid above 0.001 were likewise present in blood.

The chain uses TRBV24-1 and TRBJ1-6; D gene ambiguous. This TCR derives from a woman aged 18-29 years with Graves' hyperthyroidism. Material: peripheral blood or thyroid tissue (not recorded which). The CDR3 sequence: CATSEFSGVEPTDCNSPLHF. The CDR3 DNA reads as TGTGCCACCAGTGAATTTAGCGGGGTCGAGCCCACAGATTGCAATTCACCCCTCCACTTT.